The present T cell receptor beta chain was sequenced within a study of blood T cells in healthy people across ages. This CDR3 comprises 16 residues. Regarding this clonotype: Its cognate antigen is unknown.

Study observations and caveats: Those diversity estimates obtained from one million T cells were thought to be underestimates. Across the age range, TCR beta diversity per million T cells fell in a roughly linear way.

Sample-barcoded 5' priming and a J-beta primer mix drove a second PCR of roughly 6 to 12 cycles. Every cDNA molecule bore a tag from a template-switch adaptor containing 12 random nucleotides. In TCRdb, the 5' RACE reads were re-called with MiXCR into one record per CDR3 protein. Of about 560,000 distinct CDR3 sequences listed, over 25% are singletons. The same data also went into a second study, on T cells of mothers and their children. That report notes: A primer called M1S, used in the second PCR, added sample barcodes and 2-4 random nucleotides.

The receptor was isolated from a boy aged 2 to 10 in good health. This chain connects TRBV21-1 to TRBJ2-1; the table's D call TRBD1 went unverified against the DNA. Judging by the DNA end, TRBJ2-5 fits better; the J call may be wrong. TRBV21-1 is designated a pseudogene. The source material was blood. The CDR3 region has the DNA TGTGCCAGCAGCGCCCCCTGGACAGCCTTCTGGGAGACCCAGTACTTC. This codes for CASSAPWTAFWETQYF.